These T cell receptor beta chains were read from a single sample in a study of T cell clones after liver transplantation. Profiled with immunoSEQ multiplex PCR; TCRdb holds only in-frame clones, not every one. The sample has under 55,000 clones; about 90% are singletons. The source was CD8+ T cells from blood, collected 12 months after liver transplant. The receptors come from a human patient who received a liver transplant. Certain T cells may be donor cells from the graft. The CDR3 runs from the conserved cysteine through the conserved F or W. The order of the fields is D gene, V gene, J gene, clone size, CDR3 protein, CDR3 DNA. D genes are given only for firm matches. Where a row states a size, it is once, few, many or the class of an expanded clone; other rows omit it.

>TRBD2|TRBV4-3|TRBJ2-1|-
CASSQDTSGSRVQFF
TGCGCCAGCAGCCAAGATACTAGCGGGTCCAGGGTCCAGTTCTTC
>-|TRBV19|TRBJ2-7|-
CASSIEMTGEQYF
TGTGCCAGTAGTATAGAGATGACAGGCGAGCAGTACTTC
>-|TRBV19|TRBJ1-1|once
CATGHGGRTEAFF
TGTGCCACCGGACATGGGGGTAGAACTGAAGCTTTCTTT
>-|TRBV7-6|TRBJ2-6|-
CASSTGPSGANVLTF
TGTGCCAGCAGCACGGGCCCCTCTGGGGCCAACGTCCTGACTTTC
>-|TRBV7-9|TRBJ2-7|-
CASSRDGSYEQYF
TGTGCCAGCAGCCGGGACGGCTCCTACGAGCAGTACTTC
>TRBD1|TRBV29-1|TRBJ2-5|-
CSVWTGQETQYF
TGCAGCGTTTGGACAGGTCAAGAGACCCAGTACTTC
>TRBD1|TRBV11-3|TRBJ2-1|-
CASSSDRGPYNEQFF
TGTGCCAGCAGCTCCGACAGGGGCCCCTACAATGAGCAGTTCTTC
>TRBD2|TRBV19|TRBJ2-1|-
CASSILSGGNEQFF
TGTGCCAGTAGTATACTTTCGGGGGGCAATGAGCAGTTCTTC
>TRBD2|TRBV29-1|TRBJ2-1|few
CSVEDLGLAGRTPPYNEQFF
TGCAGCGTTGAAGATCTGGGACTAGCGGGACGTACCCCACCTTACAATGAGCAGTTCTTC
>TRBD2|TRBV10-1|TRBJ2-1|-
CASSVGLAPNEQFF
TGCGCCAGCAGTGTCGGACTAGCCCCCAATGAGCAGTTCTTC
>-|TRBV5-1|TRBJ2-5|-
CASSLGSGGVGGETQYF
TGCGCCAGCAGCTTGGGATCGGGGGGCGTCGGAGGGGAGACCCAGTACTTC
>-|TRBV7-2|TRBJ1-1|few
CASIVGRPGAAFF
TGTGCCAGCATCGTTGGACGCCCAGGTGCAGCTTTCTTT
>TRBD1|TRBV4-1|TRBJ2-1|once
CASSQNRGSYNEQFF
TGCGCCAGCAGCCAGAACAGGGGCTCCTACAATGAGCAGTTCTTC
>-|TRBV7-9|TRBJ2-2|-
CASSNPSGVGNTGELFF
TGTGCCAGCAGCAACCCCTCAGGGGTGGGGAACACCGGGGAGCTGTTTTTT
>-|TRBV28|TRBJ1-1|-
CASSTDRMNTEAFF
TGTGCCAGCAGTACCGACAGGATGAACACTGAAGCTTTCTTT
>-|TRBV18|TRBJ2-3|-
CASSPPMGDTQYF
TGTGCCAGCTCACCACCGATGGGAGATACGCAGTATTTT
>TRBD1|TRBV19|TRBJ2-1|-
CASMQGANEQFF
TGTGCCAGTATGCAGGGGGCCAATGAGCAGTTCTTC
>TRBD2|TRBV6-5|TRBJ2-1|-
CASCPAGGFCNEQFF
TGTGCCAGCTGCCCAGCGGGAGGATTTTGCAATGAGCAGTTCTTC
>TRBD2|TRBV30|TRBJ2-1|-
CAGTSASYNEQFF
TGTGCCGGAACTAGCGCTTCCTACAATGAGCAGTTCTTC
>-|TRBV12-5|TRBJ2-3|-
CASGIKTPVSTDTQYF
TGTGCTAGTGGCATCAAAACCCCCGTCAGCACAGATACGCAGTATTTT
>TRBD1|TRBV14|TRBJ2-7|-
CASSQVVPGQGNEQYF
TGTGCCAGCAGCCAAGTGGTTCCGGGACAGGGCAACGAGCAGTACTTC
>-|TRBV28|TRBJ1-3|few
CASSTPYYSGNTIYF
TGTGCCAGCTCTACACCTTATTACTCTGGAAACACCATATATTTT
>-|TRBV27|TRBJ2-1|-
CASSVLLGGDNEQFF
TGTGCCAGCAGTGTCTTACTAGGCGGGGACAATGAGCAGTTCTTC
>-|TRBV10-3|TRBJ1-1|-
CAISVRFWSKGGEAFF
TGTGCCATCAGTGTCCGGTTTTGGAGCAAGGGGGGTGAAGCTTTCTTT
>-|TRBV5-4|TRBJ2-1|-
CASSLGLGNEQFF
TGTGCCAGCAGCTTGGGACTAGGCAATGAGCAGTTCTTC
>-|TRBV10-3|TRBJ2-5|-
CAISDKQGETQYF
TGTGCCATCAGTGACAAGCAGGGCGAGACCCAGTACTTC
>-|TRBV19|TRBJ2-1|-
CASSPRRNEQFF
TGTGCCAGTAGTCCCCGGAGAAATGAGCAGTTCTTC
>-|TRBV9|TRBJ2-3|-
CASSVGGPLSTDTQYF
TGTGCCAGCAGCGTAGGGGGCCCTCTTAGCACAGATACGCAGTATTTT
>TRBD1|TRBV11-3|TRBJ2-2|-
CASSFRTGALANTGELFF
TGTGCCAGCAGCTTTCGGACAGGGGCGCTCGCGAACACCGGGGAGCTGTTTTTT
>-|TRBV2|TRBJ1-5|-
CATRPDRDQPQHF
TGTGCCACTCGCCCGGATCGAGATCAGCCCCAGCATTTT
>-|TRBV29-1|TRBJ2-7|-
CSVFTGTEQYF
TGCAGCGTTTTCACAGGAACCGAGCAGTACTTC
>-|TRBV7-3|TRBJ2-5|-
CASSLGPDRLETQYF
TGTGCCAGCAGCCTAGGTCCGGACAGACTAGAGACCCAGTACTTC
>TRBD1|TRBV28|TRBJ1-2|-
CASGLQGAANYGYTF
TGTGCCAGCGGACTTCAGGGGGCAGCTAACTATGGCTACACCTTC